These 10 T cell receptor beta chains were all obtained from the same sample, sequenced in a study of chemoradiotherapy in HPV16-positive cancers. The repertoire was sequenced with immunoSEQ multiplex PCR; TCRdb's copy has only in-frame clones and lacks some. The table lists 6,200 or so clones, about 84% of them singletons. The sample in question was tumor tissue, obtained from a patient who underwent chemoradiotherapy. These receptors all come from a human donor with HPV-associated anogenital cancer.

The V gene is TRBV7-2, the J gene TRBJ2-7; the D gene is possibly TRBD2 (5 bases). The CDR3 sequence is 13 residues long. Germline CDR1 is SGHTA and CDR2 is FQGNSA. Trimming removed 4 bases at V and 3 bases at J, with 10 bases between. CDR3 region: CASSSRRGYEQYF. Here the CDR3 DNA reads TGTGCCAGCAGCTCACGTCGGGGCTACGAGCAGTACTTC.

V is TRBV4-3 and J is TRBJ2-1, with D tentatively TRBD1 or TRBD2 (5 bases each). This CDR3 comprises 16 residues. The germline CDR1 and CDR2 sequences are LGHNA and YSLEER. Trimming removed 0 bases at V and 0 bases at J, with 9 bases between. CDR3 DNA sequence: TGCGCCAGCAGCCAAGAACCGAGGGGCTCCTACAATGAGCAGTTCTTC. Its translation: CASSQEPRGSYNEQFF.

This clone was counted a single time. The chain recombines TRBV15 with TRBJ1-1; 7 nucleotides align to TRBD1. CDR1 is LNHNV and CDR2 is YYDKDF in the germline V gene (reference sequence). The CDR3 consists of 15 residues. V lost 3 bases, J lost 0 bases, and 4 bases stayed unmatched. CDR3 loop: CATSRGDSLNTEAFF. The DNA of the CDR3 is TGTGCCACCAGCAGGGGGGACAGTCTGAACACTGAAGCTTTCTTT.

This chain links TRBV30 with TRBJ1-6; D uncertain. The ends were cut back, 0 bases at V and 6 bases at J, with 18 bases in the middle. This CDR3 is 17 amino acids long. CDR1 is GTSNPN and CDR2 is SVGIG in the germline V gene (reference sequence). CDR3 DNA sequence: TGTGCCTGGAGTGTACACGCTAGCGGGAGTCGTAATTCACCCCTCCACTTT. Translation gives CAWSVHASGSRNSPLHF.

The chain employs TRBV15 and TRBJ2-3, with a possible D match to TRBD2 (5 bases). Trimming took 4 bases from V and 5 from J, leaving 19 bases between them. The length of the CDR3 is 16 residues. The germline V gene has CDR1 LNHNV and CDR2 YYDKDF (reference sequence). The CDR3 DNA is TGTGCCACCAGCACCTCTGAGGCGGGCAGAAAAGATACGCAGTATTTT. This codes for CATSTSEAGRKDTQYF.

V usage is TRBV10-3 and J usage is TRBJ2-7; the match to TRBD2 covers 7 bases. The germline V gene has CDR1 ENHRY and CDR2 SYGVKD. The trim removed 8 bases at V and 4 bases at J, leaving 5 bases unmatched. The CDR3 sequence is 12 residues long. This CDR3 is CAIGGEGYEQYF. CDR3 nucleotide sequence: TGTGCCATCGGGGGGGAGGGGTACGAGCAGTACTTC.

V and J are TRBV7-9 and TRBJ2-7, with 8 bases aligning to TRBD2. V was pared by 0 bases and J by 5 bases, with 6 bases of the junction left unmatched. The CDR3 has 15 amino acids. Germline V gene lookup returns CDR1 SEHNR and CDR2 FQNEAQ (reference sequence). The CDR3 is CASSLARGGRDEQYF. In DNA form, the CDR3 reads TGTGCCAGCAGCTTAGCTCGGGGGGGAAGGGACGAGCAGTACTTC. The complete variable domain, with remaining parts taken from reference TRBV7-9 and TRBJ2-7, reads DTGVSQNPRHKITKRGQNVTFRCDPISEHNRLYWYRQTLGQGPEFLTYFQNEAQLEKSRLLSDRFSAERPKGSFSTLEIQRTEQGDSAMYLCASSLARGGRDEQYFGPGTRLTVT.

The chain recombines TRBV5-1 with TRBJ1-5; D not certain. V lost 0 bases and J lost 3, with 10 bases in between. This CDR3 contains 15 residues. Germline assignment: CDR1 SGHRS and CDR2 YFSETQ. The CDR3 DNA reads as TGCGCCAGCAGCTTGGGGGGAGCAATCAATCAGCCCCAGCATTTT. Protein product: CASSLGGAINQPQHF. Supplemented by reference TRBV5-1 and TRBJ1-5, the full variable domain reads KAGVTQTPRYLIKTRGQQVTLSCSPISGHRSVSWYQQTPGQGLQFLFEYFSETQRNKGNFPGRFSGRQFSNSRSEMNVSTLELGDSALYLCASSLGGAINQPQHFGDGTRLSIL.

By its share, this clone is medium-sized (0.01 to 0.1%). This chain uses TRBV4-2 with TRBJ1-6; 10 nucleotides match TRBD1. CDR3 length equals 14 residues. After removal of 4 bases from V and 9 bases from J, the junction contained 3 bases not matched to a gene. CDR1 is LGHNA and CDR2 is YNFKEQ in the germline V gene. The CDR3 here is CASSPGQGSSPLHF. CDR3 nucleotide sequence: TGTGCCAGCAGCCCGGGACAGGGGAGTTCACCCCTCCACTTT.

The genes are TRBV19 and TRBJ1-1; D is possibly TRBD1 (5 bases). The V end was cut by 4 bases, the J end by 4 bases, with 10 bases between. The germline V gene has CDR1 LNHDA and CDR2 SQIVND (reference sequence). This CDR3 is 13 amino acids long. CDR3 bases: TGTGCCAGTAGTACCAGGGTTCGCACTGAAGCTTTCTTT. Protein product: CASSTRVRTEAFF.